The present T cell receptor beta chain was sequenced within a study of spatial heterogeneity in lung cancer. Study results and caveats: Ubiquitous expanded tumor TCRs showed up in blood more at resection than follow-up.

This clonotype was recorded at least ten times. Its antigen is not identified. TCR cDNA molecules each had a unique molecular identifier. In TCRdb, the 5' RACE reads were re-called with MiXCR into one record per CDR3 protein. The sample has approximately 52,000 distinct CDR3 sequences, approximately 5.7% seen once. Sample time point: sample taken at primary tumor resection. Whole RNA was taken from tumor, nontumor lung or frozen PBMC; it was then sequenced unsorted. V lost 8 bases and J 6 bases, leaving 10 bases between the germline ends. The CDR3 loop spans 12 amino acids. Germline CDR1 is MNHNY and CDR2 is SVGAGI (reference sequence).

This rearrangement joins TRBV6-6 to TRBJ2-2, with D hard to call. The TCR originated in a male donor with early-stage non-small cell lung cancer. The input for sequencing was PBMCs, taken at surgery. The CDR3 region is CASSMMAGELFF. The CDR3, as DNA: TGTGCCAGCTCAATGATGGCCGGGGAGCTGTTTTTT.